This T cell receptor beta chain was recorded in a study of cytomegalovirus exposure and HLA in healthy donors. There are 12 residues in the CDR3. Per the germline V gene, CDR1 is KGHSH and CDR2 is LQKENI. Trimming shortened V by 3 bases and J by 6 bases, and 9 bases separated the two germline ends. PCR used 60 Vbeta primers and 13 Jbeta primers. Sequencing used immunoSEQ multiplex PCR; TCRdb keeps in-frame clones, though not all of them. The sample includes some 130,000 clones, 70% to 80% of them seen just once. This sequence joins TRBV18 and TRBJ2-7, with D unresolved. This sequence originates from a man aged 25 to 45 in good health and CMV-seronegative. Sequenced: PBMCs. Here the CDR3 reads CASSPNSGEQYF. CDR3 nucleotides: TGTGCCAGCTCACCTAATAGTGGCGAGCAGTACTTC.